This entry lists 3 T cell receptor beta chains sequenced from one sample in a study of T-cell memory formation after mild COVID-19. One entry per CDR3 protein results from TCRdb running MiXCR on the 5' RACE reads. The data hold about 350,000 distinct CDR3 sequences, with roughly an eighth observed a single time. Material: PBMCs or a T cell subset sorted from them (not recorded which). The origin of the receptors is a man aged 18-30 years who had mild COVID-19 (a few samples of this study predate the infection). Cell type and time point are not known.

This clonotype showed up many times. The rearrangement links TRBV29-1 to TRBJ2-3; TRBD2 matches 7 bases. The CDR3 is 12 residues long. CDR1 and CDR2 from the germline V gene are SQVTM and ANQGSEA. Trimming cost V 7 bases and J 4 bases; bases outside gene matches: 5. CDR3 in DNA: TGCAGCGGCGGGGGTCGAGCAGATACGCAGTATTTT. Translation: CSGGGRADTQYF.

With regard to this clonotype: The junction and the germline gene differ at one end; a read error may be behind it. The chain combines TRBV4-2 with TRBJ1-5, with TRBD1 matching over 8 bases. Looked up from germline, CDR1 is LGHNA and CDR2 is YNFKEQ. CDR3 length: 16 residues. CDR3 nucleotides: TGTGCCAGCAGCCTGACCCGGGAGACAGGGGATCAGCCCCAGAATTTT. Amino acids: CASSLTRETGDQPQNF.

This clonotype was observed at least ten times. V is TRBV5-1 and J is TRBJ1-2, with 7 bases aligning to TRBD1. The V gene's germline CDR1 is SGHRS and CDR2 YFSETQ. Trimming at V came to 0 bases and at J to 7 bases, leaving 0 bases not matched to a gene. The CDR3 length is 12 residues. CDR3 loop: CASSLAGGGYTF. The CDR3 nucleotides are TGCGCCAGCAGCTTGGCAGGGGGTGGCTACACCTTC.